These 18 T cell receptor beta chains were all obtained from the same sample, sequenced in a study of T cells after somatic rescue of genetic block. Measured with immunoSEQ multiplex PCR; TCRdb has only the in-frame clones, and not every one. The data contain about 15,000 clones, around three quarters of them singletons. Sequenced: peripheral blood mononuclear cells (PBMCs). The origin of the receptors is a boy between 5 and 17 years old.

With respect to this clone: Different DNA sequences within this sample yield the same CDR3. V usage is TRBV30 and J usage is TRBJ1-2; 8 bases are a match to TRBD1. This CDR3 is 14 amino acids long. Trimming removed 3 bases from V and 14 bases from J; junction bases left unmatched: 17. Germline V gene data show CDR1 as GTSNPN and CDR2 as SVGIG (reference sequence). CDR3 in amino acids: CAWRLETGALLGTF. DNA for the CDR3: TGTGCCTGGAGGTTAGAGACAGGGGCCCTCTTAGGAACCTTC.

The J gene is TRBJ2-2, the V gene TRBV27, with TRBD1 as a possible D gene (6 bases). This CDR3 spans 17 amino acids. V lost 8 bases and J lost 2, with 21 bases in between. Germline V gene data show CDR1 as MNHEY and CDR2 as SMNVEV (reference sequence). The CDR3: CASWGLLGRGNTGELFF. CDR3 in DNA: TGTGCCAGCTGGGGGCTCCTGGGCAGGGGTAACACCGGGGAGCTGTTTTTT.

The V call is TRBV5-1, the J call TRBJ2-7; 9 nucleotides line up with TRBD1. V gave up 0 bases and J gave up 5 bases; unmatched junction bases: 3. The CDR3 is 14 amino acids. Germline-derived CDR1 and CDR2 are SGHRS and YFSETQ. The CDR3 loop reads CASSLGTGVNEQYF. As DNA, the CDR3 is TGCGCCAGCAGCTTGGGGACAGGGGTTAACGAGCAGTACTTC.

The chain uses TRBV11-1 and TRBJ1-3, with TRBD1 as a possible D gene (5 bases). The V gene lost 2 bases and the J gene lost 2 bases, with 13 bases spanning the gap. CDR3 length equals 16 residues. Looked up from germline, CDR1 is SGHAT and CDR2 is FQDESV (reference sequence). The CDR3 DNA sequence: TGTGCCAGCAGCTTAAGCGCAGGGCCGACTGGAAACACCATATATTTT. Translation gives CASSLSAGPTGNTIYF.

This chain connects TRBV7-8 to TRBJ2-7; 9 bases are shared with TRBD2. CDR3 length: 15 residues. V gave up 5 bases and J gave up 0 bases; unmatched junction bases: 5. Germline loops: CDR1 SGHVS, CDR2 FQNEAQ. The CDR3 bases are TGTGCCAGCAGCCCTAGCGGGGTCTCCTCCTACGAGCAGTACTTC. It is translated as CASSPSGVSSYEQYF.

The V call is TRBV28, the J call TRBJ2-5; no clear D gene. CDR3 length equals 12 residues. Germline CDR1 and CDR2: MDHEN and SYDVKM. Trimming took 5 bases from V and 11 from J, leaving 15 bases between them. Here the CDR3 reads CASSQFPPRQYF. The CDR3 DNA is TGTGCCAGCAGTCAGTTCCCCCCCCGACAGTACTTC.

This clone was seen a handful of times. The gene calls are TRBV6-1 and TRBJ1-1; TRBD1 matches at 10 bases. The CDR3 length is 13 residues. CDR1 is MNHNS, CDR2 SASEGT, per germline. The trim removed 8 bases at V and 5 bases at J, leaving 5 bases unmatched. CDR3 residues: CASGRDRGTEAFF. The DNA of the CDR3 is TGTGCCAGCGGCCGGGACAGGGGAACTGAAGCTTTCTTT.

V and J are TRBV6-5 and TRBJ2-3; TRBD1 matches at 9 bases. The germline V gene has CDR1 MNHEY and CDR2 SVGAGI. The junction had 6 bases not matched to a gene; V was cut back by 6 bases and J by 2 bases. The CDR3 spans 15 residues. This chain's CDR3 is CASSQGQGTTDTQYF. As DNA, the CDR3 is TGTGCCAGCAGCCAAGGACAGGGGACCACAGATACGCAGTATTTT.

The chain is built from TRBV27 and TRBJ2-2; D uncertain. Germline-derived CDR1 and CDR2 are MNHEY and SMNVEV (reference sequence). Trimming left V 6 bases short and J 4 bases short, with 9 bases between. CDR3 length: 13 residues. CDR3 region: CASRETVTGELFF. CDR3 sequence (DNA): TGTGCCAGCAGAGAAACAGTCACCGGGGAGCTGTTTTTT.

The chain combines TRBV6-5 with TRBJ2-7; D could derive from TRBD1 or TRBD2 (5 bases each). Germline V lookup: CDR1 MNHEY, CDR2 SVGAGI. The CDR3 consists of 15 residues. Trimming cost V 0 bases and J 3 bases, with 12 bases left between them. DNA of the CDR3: TGTGCCAGCAGTTACTCCCCTTATGGGGGCTACGAGCAGTACTTC. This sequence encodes CASSYSPYGGYEQYF.

CDR3 bases: TGTGCCATCAGTGGGACTAGCCAAATGGGCACAGATACGCAGTATTTT. Its translation: CAISGTSQMGTDTQYF. This chain joins TRBV10-3 and TRBJ2-3; 8 bases agree with TRBD2. The CDR3 covers 16 residues. CDR1 and CDR2 (germline): ENHRY, SYGVKD. The V segment lost 4 bases and the J segment 1 base; nucleotides outside the gene matches: 7.

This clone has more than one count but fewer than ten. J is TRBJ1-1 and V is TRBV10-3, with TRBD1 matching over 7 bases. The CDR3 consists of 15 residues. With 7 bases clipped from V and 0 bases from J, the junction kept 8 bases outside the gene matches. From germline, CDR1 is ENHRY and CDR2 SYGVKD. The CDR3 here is CAIKGQNLMNTEAFF. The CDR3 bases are TGTGCCATCAAGGGACAGAACCTAATGAACACTGAAGCTTTCTTT.

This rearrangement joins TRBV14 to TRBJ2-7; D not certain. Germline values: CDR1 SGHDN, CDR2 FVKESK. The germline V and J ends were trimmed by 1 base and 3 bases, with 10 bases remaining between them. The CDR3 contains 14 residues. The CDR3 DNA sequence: TGTGCCAGCAGCCAAGTCGGACCTTACTACGAGCAGTACTTC. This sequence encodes CASSQVGPYYEQYF.

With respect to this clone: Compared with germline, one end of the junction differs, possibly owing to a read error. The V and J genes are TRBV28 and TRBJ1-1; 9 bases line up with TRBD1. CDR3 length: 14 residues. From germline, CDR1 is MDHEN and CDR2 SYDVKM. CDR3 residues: CASSPGQGNTEVFF. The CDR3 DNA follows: TGTGCCAGCAGTCCGGGACAGGGTAACACTGAAGTTTTCTTT.

This CDR3 is CASRDNSYEQYF. CDR3 nucleotides: TGTGCCAGCCGGGACAACTCCTACGAGCAGTACTTC. This sequence joins TRBV2 and TRBJ2-7, with D tentatively TRBD1 (6 bases). Trimming took off 8 bases at V and 0 bases at J, with 8 bases between the two ends. The CDR3 has 12 residues. Germline V gene lookup returns CDR1 SNHLY and CDR2 FYNNEI. Full variable domain (missing parts from reference TRBV2 and TRBJ2-7): EPEVTQTPSHQVTQMGQEVILRCVPISNHLYFYWYRQILGQKVEFLVSFYNNEISEKSEIFDDQFSVERPDGSNFTLKIRSTKLEDSAMYFCASRDNSYEQYFGPGTRLTVT.

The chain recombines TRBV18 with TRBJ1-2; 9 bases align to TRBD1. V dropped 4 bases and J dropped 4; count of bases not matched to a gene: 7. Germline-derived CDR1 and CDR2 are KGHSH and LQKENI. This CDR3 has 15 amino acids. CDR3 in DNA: TGTGCCAGCTCACTGGGACAGGGAGGGACCTATGGCTACACCTTC. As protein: CASSLGQGGTYGYTF.

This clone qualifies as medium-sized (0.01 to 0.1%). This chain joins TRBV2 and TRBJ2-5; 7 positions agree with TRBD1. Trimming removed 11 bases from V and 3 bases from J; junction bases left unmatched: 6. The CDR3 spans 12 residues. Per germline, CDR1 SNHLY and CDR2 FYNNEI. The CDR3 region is CAGRGQKETQYF. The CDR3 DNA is TGTGCCGGAAGGGGACAGAAAGAGACCCAGTACTTC.

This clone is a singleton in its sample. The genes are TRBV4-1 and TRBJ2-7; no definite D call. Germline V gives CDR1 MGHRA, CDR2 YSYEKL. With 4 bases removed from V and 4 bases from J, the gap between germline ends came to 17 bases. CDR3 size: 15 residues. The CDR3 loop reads CASSPRPAGIYEQYF. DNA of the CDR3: TGCGCCAGCAGCCCCCGACCAGCTGGAATATACGAGCAGTACTTC.